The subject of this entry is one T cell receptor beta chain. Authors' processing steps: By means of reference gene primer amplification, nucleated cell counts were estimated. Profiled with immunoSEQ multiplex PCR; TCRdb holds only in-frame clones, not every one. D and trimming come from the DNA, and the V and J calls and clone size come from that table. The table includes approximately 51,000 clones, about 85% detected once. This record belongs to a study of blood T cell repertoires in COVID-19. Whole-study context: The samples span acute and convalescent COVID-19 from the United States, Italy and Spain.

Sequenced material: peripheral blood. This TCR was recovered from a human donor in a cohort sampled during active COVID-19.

CDR3 sequence reads: CASKRAGPGGEQYF. The CDR3 DNA reads TGTGCCAGCAAGAGGGCGGGGCCGGGGGGCGAGCAGTACTTC. V usage is TRBV27 and J usage is TRBJ2-7, with 7 bases lining up with TRBD2. The germline V gene encodes CDR1 MNHEY and CDR2 SMNVEV (reference sequence). The CDR3 length is 14 residues. The ends lost 7 bases at V and 6 bases at J; junction bases unmatched: 12.